This T cell receptor beta chain came from a study of radiation and T cells in renal cell carcinoma. As for the study in general: Nephrectomy followed 15 Gy stereotactic body radiation by 4 weeks. Study-level findings and limits: Without pretreatment biopsies, baseline tumor clonotype presence was undetermined.

In the case of this clone: Its antigen remains unidentified.

This table comes from immunoSEQ multiplex PCR, and its TCRdb copy is limited to in-frame clones, with some not included. The table shows 100,000 to 150,000 clones, with around 85% occurring only once. Time point of the sample: blood 2 weeks post-SBRT. Treatment described: 15 Gy SBRT to primary tumor, nephrectomy 4 weeks later. The clonotype comes from a man aged 50-59 years with renal cell carcinoma. Sequenced material: blood, taken from a patient whose treatment included radiotherapy and nephrectomy.

The CDR3 DNA reads TGTGCCAGCAGCTTGAGGGGGGGCGCACCCTACGAGCAGTACTTC. Its translation is CASSLRGGAPYEQYF. The rearrangement uses TRBV5-5 and TRBJ2-7; a possible D gene is TRBD2 (7 bases). V dropped 1 base and J dropped 2 bases, with 13 bases sitting between them. Germline lookup yields CDR1 SGHKS and CDR2 YYEKEE (reference sequence). The CDR3 is 15 amino acids.